The 10 T cell receptor beta chains in this list originate from one sample, sequenced in a study of T-cell memory formation after mild COVID-19 (dated by TCRdb to about 2021). The library came from 5' RACE. TCRdb lists the instrument as Illumina NovaSeq 6000. Clones were called with MiXCR by TCRdb after fastp trimmed the public reads at Q25, and only in-frame beta chains were retained. Each CDR3 protein gets just one entry, which takes the most common genes and DNA from the rows behind it. Recorded for this sample are under 450,000 distinct CDR3 sequences; 23% of them occurred a single time. Around 12% of the sample rests with the top ten. Sequenced: PBMCs or a T cell subset sorted from them (not recorded which). These TCRs come from an adult woman who had mild COVID-19 (a few samples of this study predate the infection). The sample titles of this study are shuffled in the database, so cell type and time point are left out; the donor was told from shared clones.

The chain combines TRBV5-5 with TRBJ1-6; D perhaps matches TRBD1 (5 bases). From germline, CDR1 is SGHKS and CDR2 YYEKEE (reference sequence). V was trimmed by 4 bases and J by 4 bases, leaving 15 bases between them. This CDR3 comprises 16 residues. CDR3 in amino acids: CASSPESGGYNSPLHF. CDR3 bases: TGTGCCAGCAGCCCGGAATCGGGGGGTTATAATTCACCCCTCCACTTT.

This clonotype turned up a few times. The chain has TRBV24-1 and TRBJ2-7; tentatively, D is TRBD2 (7 bases). The V gene's germline CDR1 is KGHDR and CDR2 SFDVKD. V lost 7 bases, J lost 6 bases, and 21 bases lay in between. The CDR3 length is 15 residues. The CDR3 bases are TGTGCCACCAGCGAGGGGGGGGCAGACCGGGCCGAGCAGTACTTC. Its protein product is CATSEGGADRAEQYF.

The table lists this clonotype with many counts. The V call is TRBV29-1, the J call TRBJ2-1; the D is unclear. Between the trimmed V and J ends, which lost 4 bases and 12 bases, there was a span of 10 bases. The CDR3 loop spans 10 amino acids. Germline V gene data show CDR1 as SQVTM and CDR2 as ANQGSEA. The CDR3 is CSVVSWTQFF. The CDR3 bases are TGCAGCGTTGTCTCGTGGACGCAGTTCTTC.

J is TRBJ1-1 and V is TRBV6-5, with D perhaps matching TRBD1 (5 bases). Trimming cost V 7 bases and J 8 bases, with 17 bases left between them. The CDR3 loop spans 13 amino acids. The germline CDR1 and CDR2 sequences are MNHEY and SVGAGI. This chain's CDR3 is CASIVGAGAEAFF. Written as DNA, the CDR3 is TGTGCCAGCATAGTTGGGGCGGGAGCAGAAGCTTTCTTT.

The chain uses TRBV19 and TRBJ2-5; D call uncertain. With 3 bases removed from V and 3 bases from J, the gap between germline ends came to 5 bases. Germline CDR1 is LNHDA and CDR2 is SQIVND (reference sequence). The CDR3 runs 12 residues. The CDR3 DNA is TGTGCCAGTAGTATGGGAAAAGAGACCCAGTACTTC. Translating it yields CASSMGKETQYF.

The chain has TRBV29-1 and TRBJ1-2; no clear D. There are 13 residues in the CDR3. Trimming stripped 4 bases from V and 1 base from J, with 10 bases between. Germline V gene data show CDR1 as SQVTM and CDR2 as ANQGSEA. The CDR3 protein is CSVGQDFNYGYTF. For the CDR3, the DNA is TGCAGCGTTGGTCAGGACTTTAACTATGGCTACACCTTC.

This chain uses TRBV20-1 with TRBJ2-3, with no clear D. V lost 5 bases, J lost 6 bases, and 9 bases lay in between. Germline V lookup: CDR1 DFQATT, CDR2 SNEGSKA (reference sequence). This CDR3 comprises 11 residues. CDR3 bases: TGCAGTGCTCTCAGGCAGGATACGCAGTATTTT. It encodes CSALRQDTQYF.

This chain links TRBV20-1 with TRBJ2-7; D possibly uses TRBD1 or TRBD2 (5 bases each). Germline V CDR1 and CDR2: DFQATT, SNEGSKA (reference sequence). The CDR3 is 14 residues long. V was cut by 4 bases and J by 0 bases, with 13 bases left in between. CDR3 nucleotide sequence: TGCAGTGCTACCCGGGACCATAGCTCCTACGAGCAGTACTTC. Residues: CSATRDHSSYEQYF.

The CDR3 sequence: CASSSTRTLGTDTQYF. The CDR3 bases are TGTGCCAGCAGTTCCACCCGGACACTTGGGACAGATACGCAGTATTTT. J is TRBJ2-3 and V is TRBV27, with D perhaps TRBD1 (5 bases). Germline V CDR1 and CDR2: MNHEY, SMNVEV (reference sequence). The V and J ends lost 4 bases and 3 bases respectively, with 17 bases between them. The length of the CDR3 is 16 residues.

This clonotype has more than one count but fewer than ten. V gene TRBV7-2 combines with J gene TRBJ2-4; either TRBD1 or TRBD2 may supply D (6 bases each). Trimming pared 2 bases from V and 2 bases from J, leaving 13 bases between. Germline assignment: CDR1 SGHTA and CDR2 FQGNSA. CDR3 length: 16 residues. In DNA form, the CDR3 reads TGTGCCAGCAGCTTATTGGGGGGCTTACCCAAAAACATTCAGTACTTC. This sequence encodes CASSLLGGLPKNIQYF.